The 3 T cell receptor beta chains reported below all come from one sample, sequenced in a study of shared clonotypes between healthy human individuals. TCRdb's copy holds only in-frame clones and misses some; the assay was immunoSEQ multiplex PCR. Of 2 million to 2.5 million clones detected, under 97% appear once; the ten largest clones hold 0.13%. Sequences were obtained from naive CD4+ T cells sorted from blood. Subset of the sample: CD45RA+ positively selected. These receptors came from a man between 18 and 35 years old in good health.

J is TRBJ2-7 and V is TRBV10-3; 9 bases map to TRBD2. The CDR3 is 13 amino acids. Losses at the gene ends were 7 bases for V and 2 bases for J; bases not matched to a gene: 3. In germline, CDR1 is ENHRY, CDR2 SYGVKD. The CDR3 here is CAINSGSTYEQYF. Written as DNA, the CDR3 is TGTGCCATCAATAGCGGGAGCACCTACGAGCAGTACTTC.

The chain combines TRBV9 with TRBJ2-1; 8 nucleotides agree with TRBD2. There are 14 residues in the CDR3. Per germline, CDR1 SGDLS and CDR2 YYNGEE. The V and J ends lost 0 bases and 10 bases, in that order; junction bases with no gene match: 6. This CDR3 is CASSVVSGEAEQFF. CDR3 DNA: TGTGCCAGCAGCGTAGTTAGCGGGGAGGCAGAGCAGTTCTTC. The full variable domain, in which reference TRBV9 and TRBJ2-1 provide the parts outside the CDR3, is DSGVTQTPKHLITATGQRVTLRCSPRSGDLSVYWYQQSLDQGLQFLIQYYNGEERAKGNILERFSAQQFPDLHSELNLSSLELGDSALYFCASSVVSGEAEQFFGPGTRLTVL.

This chain links TRBV7-8 with TRBJ1-1; D is perhaps TRBD1 (6 bases). The V gene lost 1 base and the J gene lost 1 base, with 16 bases spanning the gap. The germline CDR1 and CDR2 sequences are SGHVS and FQNEAQ. The CDR3 is 17 residues long. The CDR3 region is CASSLEAPGAGNTEAFF. The CDR3, as DNA: TGTGCCAGCAGCTTAGAGGCCCCAGGGGCCGGGAACACTGAAGCTTTCTTT.